The clone carrying this T cell receptor beta chain was counted only a few times. Its matching antigen is unknown. TCRdb reprocessed the reads via MiXCR and lists one record per CDR3 protein. The data hold about 480,000 distinct CDR3 sequences, with about 33% observed a single time. This sample is part of a study of T cell repertoires in cytomegalovirus infection. Whole-study context: Public TCR beta signatures marked donors with CMV infection and the matching HLA. General study results and limits: Clonotype analysis showed dominance of the ex vivo response by HLA-C-restricted CMV-specific TCR beta clonotypes.

The sequencing used cultured PBMCs, collected from culture after CMV antigen stimulation. This sequence was found in a human donor in good health (CMV status not recorded). Some clones in this sample may be carry-over from other donors' samples.

The CDR3 DNA sequence: TGTGCCAGTAGTTTCGGACAGGTTGAGACCCAGTACTTC. The encoded protein is CASSFGQVETQYF. V gene TRBV19 combines with J gene TRBJ2-5; 7 nucleotides agree with TRBD1. V gave up 5 bases and J gave up 5 bases; unmatched junction bases: 5. Germline CDR1 is LNHDA and CDR2 is SQIVND (reference sequence). CDR3 size: 13 residues.